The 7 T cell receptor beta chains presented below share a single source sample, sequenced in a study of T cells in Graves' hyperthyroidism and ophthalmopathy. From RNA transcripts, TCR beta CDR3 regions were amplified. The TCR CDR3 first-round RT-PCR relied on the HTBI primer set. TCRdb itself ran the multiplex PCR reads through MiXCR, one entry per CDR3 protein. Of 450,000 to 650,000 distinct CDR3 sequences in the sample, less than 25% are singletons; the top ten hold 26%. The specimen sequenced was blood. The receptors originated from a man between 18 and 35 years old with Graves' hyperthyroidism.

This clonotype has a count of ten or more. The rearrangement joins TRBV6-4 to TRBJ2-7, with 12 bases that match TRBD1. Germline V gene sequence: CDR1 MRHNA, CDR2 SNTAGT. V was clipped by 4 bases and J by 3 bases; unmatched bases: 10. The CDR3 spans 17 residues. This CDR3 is CASSALAGTGGFYEQYF. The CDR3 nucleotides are TGTGCCAGCAGTGCCTTGGCCGGGACAGGGGGCTTCTACGAGCAGTACTTC.

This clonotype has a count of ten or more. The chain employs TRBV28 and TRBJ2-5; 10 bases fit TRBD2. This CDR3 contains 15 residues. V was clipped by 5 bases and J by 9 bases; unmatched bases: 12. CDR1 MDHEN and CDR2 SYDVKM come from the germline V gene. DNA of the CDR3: TGTGCCAGCAGTCAACCAGGGACTAGCGTCGGTCCCCAGTACTTC. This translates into CASSQPGTSVGPQYF. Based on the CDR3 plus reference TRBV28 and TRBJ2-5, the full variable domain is DVKVTQSSRYLVKRTGEKVFLECVQDMDHENMFWYRQDPGLGLRLIYFSYDVKMKEKGDIPEGYSVSREKKERFSLILESASTNQTSMYLCASSQPGTSVGPQYFGPGTRLLVL.

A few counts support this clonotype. CDR3 nucleotide sequence: TGTGCCAGCAGATCAACCGGGACAGCTTCGAACACCGGGGAGCTGTTTTTT. Translated: CASRSTGTASNTGELFF. This chain connects TRBV7-8 to TRBJ2-2; 7 nucleotides match TRBD1. This CDR3 comprises 17 residues. Trimming cost V 6 bases and J 0 bases; bases outside gene matches: 10. The V gene's germline CDR1 is SGHVS and CDR2 FQNEAQ.

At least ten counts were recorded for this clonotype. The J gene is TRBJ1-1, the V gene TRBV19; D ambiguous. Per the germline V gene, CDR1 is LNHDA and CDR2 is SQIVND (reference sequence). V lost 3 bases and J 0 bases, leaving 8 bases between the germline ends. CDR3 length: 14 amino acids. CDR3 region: CASSIWALNTEAFF. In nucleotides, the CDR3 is TGTGCCAGTAGTATCTGGGCCCTGAACACTGAAGCTTTCTTT.

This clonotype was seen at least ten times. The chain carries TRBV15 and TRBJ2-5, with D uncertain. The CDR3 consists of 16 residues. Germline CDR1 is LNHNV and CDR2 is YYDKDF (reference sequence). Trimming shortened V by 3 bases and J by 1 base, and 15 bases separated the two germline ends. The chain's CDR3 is CATSSDKLWGQETQYF. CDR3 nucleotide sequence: TGTGCCACCAGCAGTGACAAGCTGTGGGGCCAAGAGACCCAGTACTTC.

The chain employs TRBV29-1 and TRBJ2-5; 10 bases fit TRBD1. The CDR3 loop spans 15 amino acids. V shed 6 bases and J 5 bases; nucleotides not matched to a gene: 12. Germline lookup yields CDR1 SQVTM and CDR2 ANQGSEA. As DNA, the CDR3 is TGCAGCGTCCACAGAGGGACAGGGGAAGGGGAGACCCAGTACTTC. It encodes CSVHRGTGEGETQYF.

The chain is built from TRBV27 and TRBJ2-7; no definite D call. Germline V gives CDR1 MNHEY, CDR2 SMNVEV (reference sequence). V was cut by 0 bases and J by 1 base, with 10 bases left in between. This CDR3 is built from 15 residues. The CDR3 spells CASSLSQQMSYEQYF. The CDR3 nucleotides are TGTGCCAGCAGTTTATCTCAACAGATGTCCTACGAGCAGTACTTC.